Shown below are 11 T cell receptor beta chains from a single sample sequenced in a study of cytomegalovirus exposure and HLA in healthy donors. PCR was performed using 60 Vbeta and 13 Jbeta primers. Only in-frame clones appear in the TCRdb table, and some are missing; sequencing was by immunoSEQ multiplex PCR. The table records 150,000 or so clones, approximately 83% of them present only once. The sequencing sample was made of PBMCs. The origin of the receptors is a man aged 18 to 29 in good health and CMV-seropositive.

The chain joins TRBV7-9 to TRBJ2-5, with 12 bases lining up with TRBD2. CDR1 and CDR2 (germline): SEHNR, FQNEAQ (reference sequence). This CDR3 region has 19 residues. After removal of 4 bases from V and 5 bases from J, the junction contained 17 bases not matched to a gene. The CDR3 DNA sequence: TGTGCCAGCAGCTCCGACCTAGCGGGGGGGGCCAGAGTGGGGGAGACCCAGTACTTC. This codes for CASSSDLAGGARVGETQYF.

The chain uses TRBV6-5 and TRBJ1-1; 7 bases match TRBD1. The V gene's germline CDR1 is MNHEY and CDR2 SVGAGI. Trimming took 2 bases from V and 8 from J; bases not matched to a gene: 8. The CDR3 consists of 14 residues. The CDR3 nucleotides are TGTGCCAGCAGTTACCGACAAGGGGGCGGCGAAGCTTTCTTT. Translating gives CASSYRQGGGEAFF.

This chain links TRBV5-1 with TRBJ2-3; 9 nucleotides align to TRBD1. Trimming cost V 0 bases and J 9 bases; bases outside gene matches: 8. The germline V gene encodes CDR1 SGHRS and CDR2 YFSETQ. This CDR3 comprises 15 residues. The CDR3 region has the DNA TGCGCCAGCAGCTTGGTTCCGGGACAGGGTTTGACGCAGTATTTT. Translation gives CASSLVPGQGLTQYF.

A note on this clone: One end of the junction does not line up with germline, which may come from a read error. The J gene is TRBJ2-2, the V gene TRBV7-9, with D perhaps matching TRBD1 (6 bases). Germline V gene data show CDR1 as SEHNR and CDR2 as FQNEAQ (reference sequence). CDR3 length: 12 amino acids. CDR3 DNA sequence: TGTTCCAGCAGCTTAGGGACAGGGGAGCTGTTTTTT. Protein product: CSSSLGTGELFF.

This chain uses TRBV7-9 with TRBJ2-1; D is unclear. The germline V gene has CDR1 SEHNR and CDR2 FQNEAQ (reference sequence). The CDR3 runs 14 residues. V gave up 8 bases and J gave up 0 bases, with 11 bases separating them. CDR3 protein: CASHTMSSYNEQFF. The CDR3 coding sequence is TGTGCCAGCCATACTATGAGCTCCTACAATGAGCAGTTCTTC.

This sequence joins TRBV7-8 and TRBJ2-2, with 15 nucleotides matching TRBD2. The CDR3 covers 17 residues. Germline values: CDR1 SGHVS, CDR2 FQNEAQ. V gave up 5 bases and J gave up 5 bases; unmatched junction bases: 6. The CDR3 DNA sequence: TGTGCCAGCAGCCCCGCCGGACTAGCGGGGGGGACCGGGGAGCTGTTTTTT. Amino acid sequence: CASSPAGLAGGTGELFF.

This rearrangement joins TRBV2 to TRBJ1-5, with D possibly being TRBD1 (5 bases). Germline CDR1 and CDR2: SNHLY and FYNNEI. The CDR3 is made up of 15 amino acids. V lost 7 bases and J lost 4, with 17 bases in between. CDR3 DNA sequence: TGTGCCAGCAATTCAGGGAAGGGTACGAATCAGCCCCAGCATTTT. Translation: CASNSGKGTNQPQHF. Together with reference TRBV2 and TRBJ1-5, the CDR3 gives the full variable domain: EPEVTQTPSHQVTQMGQEVILRCVPISNHLYFYWYRQILGQKVEFLVSFYNNEISEKSEIFDDQFSVERPDGSNFTLKIRSTKLEDSAMYFCASNSGKGTNQPQHFGDGTRLSIL.

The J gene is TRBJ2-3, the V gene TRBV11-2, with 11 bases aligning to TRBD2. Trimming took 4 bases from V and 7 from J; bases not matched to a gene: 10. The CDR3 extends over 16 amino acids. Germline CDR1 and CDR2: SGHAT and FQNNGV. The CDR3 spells CASSSEQTSGDYTQYF. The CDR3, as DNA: TGTGCCAGCAGCTCCGAGCAGACTAGCGGGGATTATACGCAGTATTTT.

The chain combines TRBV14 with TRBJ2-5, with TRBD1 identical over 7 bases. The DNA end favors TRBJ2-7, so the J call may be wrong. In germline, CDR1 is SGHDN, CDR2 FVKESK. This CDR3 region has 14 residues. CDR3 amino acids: CASSLRDSYYEQYF. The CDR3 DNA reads TGTGCCAGCAGCCTCCGGGACAGTTACTACGAGCAGTACTTC.

CDR3 bases: TGTGCCACCAGCAGAGATAGTTTCCCTGGGGCCAACGTCCTGACTTTC. This sequence encodes CATSRDSFPGANVLTF. V usage is TRBV15 and J usage is TRBJ2-6, with D unclear. The length of the CDR3 is 16 residues. Trimming shortened V by 0 bases and J by 2 bases, and 8 bases separated the two germline ends. The germline gives CDR1 LNHNV, CDR2 YYDKDF (reference sequence).

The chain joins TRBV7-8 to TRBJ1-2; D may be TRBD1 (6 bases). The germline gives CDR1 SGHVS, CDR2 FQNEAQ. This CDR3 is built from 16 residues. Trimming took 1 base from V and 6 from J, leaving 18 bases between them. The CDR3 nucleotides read TGTGCCAGCAGCTTAGTGCGGGGGGCCGGAACGAATGGCTACACCTTC. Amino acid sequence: CASSLVRGAGTNGYTF. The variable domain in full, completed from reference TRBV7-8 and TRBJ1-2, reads GAGVSQSPRYKVAKRGQDVALRCDPISGHVSLFWYQQALGQGPEFLTYFQNEAQLDKSGLPSDRFFAERPEGSVSTLKIQRTQQEDSAVYLCASSLVRGAGTNGYTFGSGTRLTVV.